The present entry profiles one T cell receptor (beta chain) with its context. What it recognizes is unknown. This specimen belongs to a study of cytomegalovirus exposure and HLA in healthy donors. The primer mix had 60 Vbeta and 13 Jbeta primers. The table came from immunoSEQ multiplex PCR; TCRdb's copy has only in-frame clones and leaves some out. The data contain over 130,000 clones, around 75% of them singletons. General study results and limits: Among TCR beta chains, those listed as cytomegalovirus-associated numbered under 200. Generally TCR sequences proved uncommon, though certain public TCRs appeared in numerous donors. Later on, a genetic analysis was performed. It linked a missense variant in DCLRE1C with V- and J-gene trimming of TCR beta.

V shed 5 bases and J shed 5 bases, with 15 bases lying between them. This CDR3 is built from 14 residues. The germline CDR1 and CDR2 sequences are MNHEY and SMNVEV (reference sequence). The receptor comes from a woman younger than 45 in good health and CMV-seronegative. The material sequenced was PBMCs. The rearrangement links TRBV27 to TRBJ2-5; D is ambiguous. Here the CDR3 DNA reads TGTGCCAGCAGTCCAAATTTCGACGGGGAGACCCAGTACTTC. It is translated as CASSPNFDGETQYF.